The TCR beta chain under discussion was sequenced for a study of PD-L1 blockade in urothelial cancer. This table comes from immunoSEQ multiplex PCR, and its TCRdb copy is limited to in-frame clones, with some not included. The sample shows about 120,000 clones, approximately 90% of them seen only once. In this sample, this clone turned up a few times. V was trimmed by 2 bases and J by 1 base, leaving 5 bases between them. Germline V CDR1 and CDR2: SGHAT, FQNNGV. The length of the CDR3 is 13 residues. Time point given: peripheral blood 6 weeks after treatment start. The genes are TRBV11-2 and TRBJ1-1, with unresolved D. The starting material was PBMCs, obtained around atezolizumab (anti-PD-L1) treatment. The source is a man in his 60s with urothelial cancer. The CDR3 DNA sequence: TGTGCCAGCAGCTTATCCGGGAACACTGAAGCTTTCTTT. The encoded protein is CASSLSGNTEAFF.